The clone carrying this T cell receptor (beta chain) was counted a single time. Its cognate antigen is unknown. The data originate from a study of human thymus T cells. Overall study results and limits: Overlap was high between thymic repertoires from unrelated individuals, as reported in related research.

Using immunoSEQ multiplex PCR, the repertoire was profiled, and TCRdb retains in-frame clones only, with some absent. The data hold some 130,000 clones, with around 94% observed a single time. Germline CDR1 is LGHNA and CDR2 is YSLEER. Trimming stripped 0 bases from V and 2 bases from J, with 10 bases between. The length of the CDR3 is 16 residues. It was from resections taken during corrective heart surgery that the thymus tissue came. Sequenced input: thymus tissue. The chain employs TRBV4-3 and TRBJ2-2, with unresolved D. The clonotype comes from a boy younger than two with a congenital heart defect but otherwise immunologically healthy. CDR3 sequence (DNA): TGCGCCAGCAGCCAAGATGGCTCGAGTAACACCGGGGAGCTGTTTTTT. Residues: CASSQDGSSNTGELFF.